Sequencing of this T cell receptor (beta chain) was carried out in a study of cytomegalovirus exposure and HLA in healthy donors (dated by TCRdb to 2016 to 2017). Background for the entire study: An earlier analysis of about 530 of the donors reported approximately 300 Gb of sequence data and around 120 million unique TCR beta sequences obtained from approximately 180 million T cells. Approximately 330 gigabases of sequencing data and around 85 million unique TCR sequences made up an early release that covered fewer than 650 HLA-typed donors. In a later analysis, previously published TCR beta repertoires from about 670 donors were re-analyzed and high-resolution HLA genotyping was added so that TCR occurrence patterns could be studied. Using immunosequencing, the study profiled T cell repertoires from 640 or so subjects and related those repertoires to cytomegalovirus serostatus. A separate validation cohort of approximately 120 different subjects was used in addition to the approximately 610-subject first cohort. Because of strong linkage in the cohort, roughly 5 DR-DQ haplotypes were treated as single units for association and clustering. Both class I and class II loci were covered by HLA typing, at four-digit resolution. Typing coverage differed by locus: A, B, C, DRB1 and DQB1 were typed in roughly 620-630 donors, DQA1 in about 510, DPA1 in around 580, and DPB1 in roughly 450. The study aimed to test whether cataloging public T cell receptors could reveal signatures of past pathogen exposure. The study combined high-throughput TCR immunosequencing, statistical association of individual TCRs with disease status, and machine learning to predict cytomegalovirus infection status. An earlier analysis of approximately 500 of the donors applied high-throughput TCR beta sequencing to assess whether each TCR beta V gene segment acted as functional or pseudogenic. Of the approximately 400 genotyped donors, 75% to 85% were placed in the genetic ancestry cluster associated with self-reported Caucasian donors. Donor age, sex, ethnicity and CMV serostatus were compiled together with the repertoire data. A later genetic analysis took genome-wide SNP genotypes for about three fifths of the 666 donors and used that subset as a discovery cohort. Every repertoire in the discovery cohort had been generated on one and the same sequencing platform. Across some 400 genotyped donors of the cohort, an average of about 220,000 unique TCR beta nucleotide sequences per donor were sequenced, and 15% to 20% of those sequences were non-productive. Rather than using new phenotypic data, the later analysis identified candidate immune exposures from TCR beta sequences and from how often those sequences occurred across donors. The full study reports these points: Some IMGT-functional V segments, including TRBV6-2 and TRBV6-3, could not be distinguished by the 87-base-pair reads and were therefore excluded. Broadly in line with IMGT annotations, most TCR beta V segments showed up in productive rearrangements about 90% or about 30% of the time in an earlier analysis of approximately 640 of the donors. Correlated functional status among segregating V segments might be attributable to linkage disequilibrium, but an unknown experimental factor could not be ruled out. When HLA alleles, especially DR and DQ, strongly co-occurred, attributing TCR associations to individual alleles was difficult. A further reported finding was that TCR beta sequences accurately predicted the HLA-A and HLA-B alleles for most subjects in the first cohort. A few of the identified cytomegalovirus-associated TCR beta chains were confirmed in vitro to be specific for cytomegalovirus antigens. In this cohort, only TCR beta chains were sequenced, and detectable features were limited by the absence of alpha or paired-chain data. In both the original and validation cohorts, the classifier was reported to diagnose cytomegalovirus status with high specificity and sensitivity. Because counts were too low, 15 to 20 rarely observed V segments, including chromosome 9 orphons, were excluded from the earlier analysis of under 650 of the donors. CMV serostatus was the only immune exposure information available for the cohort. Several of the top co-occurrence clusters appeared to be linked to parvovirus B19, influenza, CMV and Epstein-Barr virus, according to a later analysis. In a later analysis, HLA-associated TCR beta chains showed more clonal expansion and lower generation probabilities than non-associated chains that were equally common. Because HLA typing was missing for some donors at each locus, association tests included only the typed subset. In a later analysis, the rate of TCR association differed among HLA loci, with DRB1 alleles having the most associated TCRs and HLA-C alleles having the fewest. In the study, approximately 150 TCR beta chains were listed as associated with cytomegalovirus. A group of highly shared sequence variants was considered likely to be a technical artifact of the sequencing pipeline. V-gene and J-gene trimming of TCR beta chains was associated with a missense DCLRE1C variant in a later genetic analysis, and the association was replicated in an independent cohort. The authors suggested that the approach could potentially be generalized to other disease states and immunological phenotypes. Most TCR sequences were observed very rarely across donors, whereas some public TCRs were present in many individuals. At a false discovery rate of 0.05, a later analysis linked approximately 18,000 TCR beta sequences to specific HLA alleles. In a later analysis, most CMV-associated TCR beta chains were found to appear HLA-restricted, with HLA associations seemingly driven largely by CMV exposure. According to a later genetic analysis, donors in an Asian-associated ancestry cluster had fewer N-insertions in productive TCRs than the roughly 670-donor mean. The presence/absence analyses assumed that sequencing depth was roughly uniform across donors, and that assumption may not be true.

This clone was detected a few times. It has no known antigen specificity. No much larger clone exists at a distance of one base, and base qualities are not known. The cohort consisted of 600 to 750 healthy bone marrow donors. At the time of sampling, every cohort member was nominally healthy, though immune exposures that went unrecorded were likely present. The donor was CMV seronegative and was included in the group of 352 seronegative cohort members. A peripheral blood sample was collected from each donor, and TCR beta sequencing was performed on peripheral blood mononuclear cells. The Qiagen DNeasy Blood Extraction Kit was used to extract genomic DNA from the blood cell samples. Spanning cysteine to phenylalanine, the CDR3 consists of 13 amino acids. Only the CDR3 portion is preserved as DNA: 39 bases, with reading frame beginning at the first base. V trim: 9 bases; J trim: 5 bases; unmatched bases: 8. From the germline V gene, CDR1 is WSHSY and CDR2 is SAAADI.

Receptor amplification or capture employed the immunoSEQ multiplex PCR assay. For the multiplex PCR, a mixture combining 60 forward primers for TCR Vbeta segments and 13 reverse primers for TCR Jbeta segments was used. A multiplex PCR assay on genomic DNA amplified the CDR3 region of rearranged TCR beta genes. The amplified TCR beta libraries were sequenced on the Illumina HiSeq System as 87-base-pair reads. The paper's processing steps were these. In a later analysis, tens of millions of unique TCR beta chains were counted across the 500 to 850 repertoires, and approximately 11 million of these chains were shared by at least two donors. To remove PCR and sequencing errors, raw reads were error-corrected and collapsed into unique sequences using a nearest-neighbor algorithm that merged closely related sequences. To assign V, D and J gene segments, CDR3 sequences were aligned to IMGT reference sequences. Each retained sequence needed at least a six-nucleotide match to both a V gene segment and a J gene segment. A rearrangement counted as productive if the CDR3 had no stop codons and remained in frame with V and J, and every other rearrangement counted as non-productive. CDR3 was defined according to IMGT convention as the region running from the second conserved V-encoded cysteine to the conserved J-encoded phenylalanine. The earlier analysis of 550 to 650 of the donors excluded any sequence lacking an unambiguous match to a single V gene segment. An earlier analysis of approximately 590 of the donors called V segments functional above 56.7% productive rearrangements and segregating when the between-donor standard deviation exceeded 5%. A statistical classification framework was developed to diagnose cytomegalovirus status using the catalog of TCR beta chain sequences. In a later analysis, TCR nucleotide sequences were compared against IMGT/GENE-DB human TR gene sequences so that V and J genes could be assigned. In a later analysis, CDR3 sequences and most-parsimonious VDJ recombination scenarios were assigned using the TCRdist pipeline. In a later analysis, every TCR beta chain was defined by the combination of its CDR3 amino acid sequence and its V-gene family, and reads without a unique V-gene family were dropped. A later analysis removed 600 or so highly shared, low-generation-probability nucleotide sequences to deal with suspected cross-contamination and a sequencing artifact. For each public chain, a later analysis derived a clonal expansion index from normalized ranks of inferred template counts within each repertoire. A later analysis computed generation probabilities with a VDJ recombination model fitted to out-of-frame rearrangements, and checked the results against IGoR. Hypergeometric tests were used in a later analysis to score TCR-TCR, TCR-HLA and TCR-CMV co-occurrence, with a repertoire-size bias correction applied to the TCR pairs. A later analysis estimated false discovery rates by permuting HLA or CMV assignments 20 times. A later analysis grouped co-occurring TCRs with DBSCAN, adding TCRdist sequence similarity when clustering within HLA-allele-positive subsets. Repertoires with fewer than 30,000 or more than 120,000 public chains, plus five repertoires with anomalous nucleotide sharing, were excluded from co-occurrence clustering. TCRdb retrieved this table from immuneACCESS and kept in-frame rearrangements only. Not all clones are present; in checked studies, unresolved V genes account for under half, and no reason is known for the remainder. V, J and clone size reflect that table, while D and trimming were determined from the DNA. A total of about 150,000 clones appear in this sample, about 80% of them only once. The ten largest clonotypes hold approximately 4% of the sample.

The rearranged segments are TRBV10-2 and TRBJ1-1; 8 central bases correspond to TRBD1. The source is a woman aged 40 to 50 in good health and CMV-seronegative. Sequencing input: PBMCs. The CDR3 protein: CASSLQGETEAFF. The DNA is TGCGCCAGTTCCCTACAGGGGGAGACTGAAGCTTTCTTT.